Listed here are 21 T cell receptor beta chains from one sample, sequenced in a study of blood T cells in healthy people across ages. A second PCR of 7 to 11 cycles used a sample-barcoded 5' primer and a J-beta primer mix. From the 5' RACE reads, TCRdb called clonotypes with MiXCR, one entry per CDR3 protein. The sample holds about a million distinct CDR3 sequences, around 49% seen once. Sequences were obtained from blood. These receptors were obtained from a man under 40 in good health.

The chain combines TRBV5-1 with TRBJ2-5; 9 bases map to TRBD1. TRBJ2-7 matches the DNA end more closely, so the J call is doubtful. The CDR3 contains 14 residues. The germline V gene encodes CDR1 SGHRS and CDR2 YFSETQ. CDR3 nucleotides: TGCGCCAGCAGGCTGAGACAGGGGGTCTACGAGCAGTACTTC. Translation gives CASRLRQGVYEQYF.

This sequence joins TRBV10-3 and TRBJ1-2; 7 positions match TRBD1. The J segment lost 12 bases and the V segment lost 3 bases, leaving 10 bases of the junction unmatched. Germline V gene data show CDR1 as ENHRY and CDR2 as SYGVKD. The CDR3 sequence is 13 residues long. In DNA, the CDR3 is TGTGCCATCAGTGATTTTGGGACAGACGAAAACACCTTC. Its translation: CAISDFGTDENTF.

This clonotype was recorded many times. The chain carries TRBV25-1 and TRBJ2-1; the D gene is possibly TRBD1 (6 bases). Germline V gene data show CDR1 as MGHDK and CDR2 as SYGVNS. Trimming took off 4 bases at V and 0 bases at J, with 13 bases between the two ends. The CDR3 spans 16 residues. CDR3 amino acids: CASSGRDTGSYNEQFF. The CDR3 DNA is TGTGCCAGCAGTGGCCGGGACACCGGCTCCTACAATGAGCAGTTCTTC.

The chain uses TRBV7-9 and TRBJ1-2; D gene uncertain. The CDR3 loop spans 12 amino acids. Germline V gene data show CDR1 as SEHNR and CDR2 as FQNEAQ (reference sequence). The V gene lost 6 bases and the J gene lost 4 bases, with 9 bases spanning the gap. The CDR3 DNA follows: TGTGCCAGCAGGGCACAGAGCTATGGCTACACCTTC. It encodes CASRAQSYGYTF.

The J gene is TRBJ2-3, the V gene TRBV29-1, with D possibly called TRBD1 or TRBD2 (6 bases each). This CDR3 has 15 amino acids. Germline V gene lookup returns CDR1 SQVTM and CDR2 ANQGSEA. V was shortened by 4 bases and J by 2 bases, with 16 bases between the two germline ends. DNA of the CDR3: TGCAGCGTTGCCTGGGGGGACACTTCCACAGATACGCAGTATTTT. Translating it yields CSVAWGDTSTDTQYF.

The count of this clonotype is one. This clone may be a read error of a much larger clone one base away. Because the CDR3's place on the DNA is in doubt, the DNA is left out and the CDR3 is given as listed by TCRdb. The rearrangement uses TRBV29-1 and TRBJ1-2; the D segment call TRBD1 is taken from the table without a DNA check. CDR1 and CDR2 (germline): SQVTM, ANQGSEA. The CDR3 comprises 14 residues, both ends counted. CDR3 residues: CSAWGQGDDYGCTF.

This chain joins TRBV20-1 and TRBJ2-1; D gene ambiguous. Germline loops: CDR1 DFQATT, CDR2 SNEGSKA (reference sequence). The CDR3 runs to 15 residues. V was cut by 6 bases and J by 0 bases, with 15 bases left in between. The CDR3 DNA is TGCAGTGCCTCTAGGGTCCTGAGCTCCTACAATGAGCAGTTCTTC. It codes for CSASRVLSSYNEQFF.

The chain has TRBV5-1 and TRBJ1-5, with D possibly being TRBD1 (5 bases). CDR1 is SGHRS and CDR2 is YFSETQ in the germline V gene. This CDR3 contains 18 residues. The germline V and J ends were trimmed by 5 bases and 4 bases, with 25 bases remaining between them. This CDR3 is CASSRACLGEECNQPQHF. CDR3 DNA: TGCGCCAGCAGTCGGGCGTGTTTAGGGGAGGAATGTAATCAGCCCCAGCATTTT.

The chain joins TRBV5-1 to TRBJ2-1; TRBD1 agrees at 8 bases. Unmatched junction bases numbered 10, after V lost 4 bases and J lost 4 bases. Germline lookup yields CDR1 SGHRS and CDR2 YFSETQ. There are 16 residues in the CDR3. DNA for the CDR3: TGCGCCAGCAGCGGAGGACAGGGTGGGGTATACAATGAGCAGTTCTTC. It encodes CASSGGQGGVYNEQFF.

The count of this clonotype is one. The gene calls are TRBV6-2 or TRBV6-3 and TRBJ2-6, with D unclear. V was pared by 5 bases and J by 4 bases, with 21 bases between. The CDR3 extends over 18 amino acids. Germline CDR1 reads MNHEY; CDR2 reads SVGEGT. The CDR3 sequence is CASSRNQAAARGANVLTF. The CDR3 coding sequence is TGTGCCAGCAGTCGCAATCAGGCGGCCGCGCGGGGGGCCAACGTCCTGACTTTC.

This clonotype has only one observation. The chain links TRBV5-1 to TRBJ2-5; 9 bases match TRBD2. The germline CDR1 and CDR2 sequences are SGHRS and YFSETQ. The V gene end was trimmed by 1 base and the J gene end by 3 bases; junction bases not matched to a gene: 4. The CDR3 sequence is 15 residues long. CDR3 nucleotide sequence: TGCGCCAGCAGCTTGAGACTAGCGGAAAAAGAGACCCAGTACTTC. Translation: CASSLRLAEKETQYF.

This clonotype was counted a few times. This chain links TRBV6-2 or TRBV6-3 with TRBJ2-3; tentative D call: TRBD1 (5 bases). CDR3 length equals 12 residues. The ends were cut back, 8 bases at V and 3 bases at J, with 9 bases in the middle. Germline V gene lookup returns CDR1 MNHEY and CDR2 SVGEGT. The CDR3 nucleotides are TGTGCCAGCGCCCCAGGGACAGATACGCAGTATTTT. The encoded protein is CASAPGTDTQYF.

V is TRBV29-1 and J is TRBJ1-1; 10 bases map to TRBD1. V lost 7 bases and J lost 5; bases outside the gene matches: 13. Germline V CDR1 and CDR2: SQVTM, ANQGSEA. This CDR3 has 15 residues. This CDR3 is CSARGTGAWGTEAFF. CDR3 nucleotides: TGCAGCGCACGAGGGACAGGGGCTTGGGGGACTGAAGCTTTCTTT.

The chain employs TRBV4-3 and TRBJ2-1; 8 positions agree with TRBD1. Per germline, CDR1 LGHNA and CDR2 YSLEER. The length of the CDR3 is 18 residues. With V trimmed by 0 bases and J by 4 bases, 11 bases remained unmatched. The CDR3 protein is CASSQDSSSGQVYNEQFF. In DNA form, the CDR3 reads TGCGCCAGCAGCCAAGATTCCTCTTCGGGACAGGTTTACAATGAGCAGTTCTTC.

This clonotype was counted only a few times. The chain recombines TRBV11-2 with TRBJ2-1; 7 bases agree with TRBD2. CDR1 SGHAT and CDR2 FQNNGV come from the germline V gene. CDR3 length equals 13 residues. The ends lost 8 bases at V and 9 bases at J; junction bases unmatched: 10. The CDR3 spells CASFRTRAGEQFF. As DNA, the CDR3 is TGTGCCAGCTTTCGGACTAGAGCGGGTGAGCAGTTCTTC.

V and J are TRBV4-2 and TRBJ2-3, with 8 bases fitting TRBD2. Germline assignment: CDR1 LGHNA and CDR2 YNFKEQ. V gave up 4 bases and J gave up 3 bases; unmatched junction bases: 15. This CDR3 has 18 residues. The CDR3 is CASSPSKGMRGATDTQYF. For the CDR3, the DNA is TGTGCCAGCAGCCCGTCGAAGGGGATGCGGGGGGCAACAGATACGCAGTATTTT.

This rearrangement joins TRBV5-5 to TRBJ2-1; 10 nucleotides line up with TRBD2. The DNA end is more similar to TRBJ2-7, so the J call may be wrong. This CDR3 region has 15 residues. Germline V lookup: CDR1 SGHKS, CDR2 YYEKEE (reference sequence). The CDR3 protein is CASSRERGGSYEQYF. In DNA, the CDR3 is TGTGCCAGCAGCAGGGAGCGGGGGGGCAGTTATGAGCAGTACTTC.

This sequence joins TRBV27 and TRBJ2-7; D possibly corresponds to TRBD2 (6 bases). The CDR3 consists of 15 residues. Trimming took 0 bases from V and 1 from J, leaving 10 bases between them. Germline CDR1 and CDR2: MNHEY and SMNVEV (reference sequence). CDR3 amino acids: CASSLSPSGSYEQYF. CDR3 DNA sequence: TGTGCCAGCAGTTTATCTCCCAGCGGGTCCTACGAGCAGTACTTC.

In its sample, this clonotype was seen a few times. The gene calls are TRBV6-1 and TRBJ2-2; 8 nucleotides line up with TRBD1. V shed 2 bases, J shed 8 bases, and the junction held 4 bases outside the gene matches. This CDR3 comprises 14 residues. Germline CDR1 MNHNS, CDR2 SASEGT. The CDR3 loop is CASSERQGSGELFF. The CDR3 DNA follows: TGTGCCAGCAGTGAAAGACAGGGGTCGGGGGAGCTGTTTTTT.

The chain uses TRBV4-1 and TRBJ2-7; D perhaps matches TRBD1 (7 bases). There are 15 residues in the CDR3. Trimming took 1 base from V and 5 from J, leaving 15 bases between them. CDR1 is MGHRA and CDR2 is YSYEKL in the germline V gene. This chain's CDR3 is CASSQVGGTVNEQYF. The CDR3 DNA is TGCGCCAGCAGCCAAGTTGGCGGGACAGTTAACGAGCAGTACTTC.

V gene TRBV7-9 combines with J gene TRBJ1-1; D may be TRBD1 (6 bases). There are 12 residues in the CDR3. From germline, CDR1 is SEHNR and CDR2 FQNEAQ (reference sequence). The germline V and J ends were trimmed by 6 bases and 4 bases, with 9 bases remaining between them. The CDR3 nucleotides read TGTGCCAGCAGTGGACAGCCCACTGAAGCTTTCTTT. Protein: CASSGQPTEAFF.